These T cell receptor beta chains were read from a single sample in a study of shared clonotypes between healthy human individuals. Generated by immunoSEQ multiplex PCR, the TCRdb table keeps only in-frame clones and is missing some. The repertoire holds 2 million to 2.5 million clones, with 93% as singletons. The sample was naive CD8+ T cells from PBMCs. The receptor set was obtained from a man younger than 35 in good health. Some clones in this sample may be carry-over from other donors' samples. Each CDR3 is given with its conserved first and last residue. Fields, in order: J gene, D gene, V gene, clone size, CDR3 protein, CDR3 DNA. A D gene is named only where the DNA matches it firmly. Only part of the rows carry a size: once, few, many, or a class if the clone is expanded.

j_call: TRBJ2-7
d_call: .
v_call: TRBV14
clone_size: .
cdr3_aa: CASSPSLGSEQYF
cdr3_nt: TGTGCCAGCAGTCCAAGTTTGGGATCCGAGCAGTACTTC

j_call: TRBJ1-4
d_call: .
v_call: TRBV11-2
clone_size: .
cdr3_aa: CASSLATSSSRELFF
cdr3_nt: TGTGCCAGCAGCTTAGCGACATCTAGCTCAAGAGAACTGTTTTTT

j_call: TRBJ2-1
d_call: .
v_call: TRBV19
clone_size: .
cdr3_aa: CASSPLGIYNEQFF
cdr3_nt: TGTGCCAGTAGCCCCCTAGGGATTTACAATGAGCAGTTCTTC

j_call: TRBJ2-5
d_call: TRBD1
v_call: TRBV9
clone_size: .
cdr3_aa: CASSVGDRWGETQYF
cdr3_nt: TGTGCCAGCAGCGTAGGGGACAGGTGGGGGGAGACCCAGTACTTC

j_call: TRBJ2-5
d_call: .
v_call: TRBV25-1
clone_size: .
cdr3_aa: CASSELGSQETQYF
cdr3_nt: TGTGCCAGCAGTGAATTGGGTTCCCAAGAGACCCAGTACTTC

j_call: TRBJ2-1
d_call: .
v_call: TRBV28
clone_size: .
cdr3_aa: CASSQRRVYSYNEQFF
cdr3_nt: TGTGCCAGCAGTCAGCGCAGGGTCTATTCCTACAATGAGCAGTTCTTC

j_call: TRBJ1-1
d_call: TRBD1
v_call: TRBV6-1
clone_size: .
cdr3_aa: CASSDNRGATEAFF
cdr3_nt: TGTGCCAGCAGCGATAACAGGGGCGCCACTGAAGCTTTCTTT

j_call: TRBJ1-3
d_call: TRBD1
v_call: TRBV19
clone_size: .
cdr3_aa: CASSFDRESGNTIYF
cdr3_nt: TGTGCCAGTAGTTTCGACAGGGAGTCTGGAAACACCATATATTTT

j_call: TRBJ1-1
d_call: .
v_call: TRBV7-9
clone_size: .
cdr3_aa: CASSHGTPNEAFF
cdr3_nt: TGTGCCAGCAGCCACGGGACACCTAATGAAGCTTTCTTT

j_call: TRBJ1-2
d_call: .
v_call: TRBV6-5
clone_size: .
cdr3_aa: CASSYSGSPYTF
cdr3_nt: TGTGCCAGCAGTTACTCAGGGTCCCCGTACACCTTC

j_call: TRBJ2-3
d_call: .
v_call: TRBV28
clone_size: once
cdr3_aa: CASSFRRDTQYF
cdr3_nt: TGTGCCAGCAGTTTCCGCCGTGATACGCAGTATTTT

j_call: TRBJ2-5
d_call: .
v_call: TRBV15
clone_size: .
cdr3_aa: CATSPRAAAGETQYF
cdr3_nt: TGTGCCACCAGTCCGAGGGCAGCCGCGGGGGAGACCCAGTACTTC

j_call: TRBJ1-4
d_call: .
v_call: TRBV5-1
clone_size: .
cdr3_aa: CASSLVSVRVEKLFF
cdr3_nt: TGCGCCAGCAGCTTGGTCTCAGTCAGGGTTGAAAAACTGTTTTTT

j_call: TRBJ2-1
d_call: TRBD2
v_call: TRBV6-1
clone_size: .
cdr3_aa: CASTNTGGSEQFF
cdr3_nt: TGTGCCAGCACTAATACGGGAGGTAGCGAGCAGTTCTTC

j_call: TRBJ2-5
d_call: TRBD2
v_call: TRBV5-1
clone_size: .
cdr3_aa: CASSFPRVGTKETQYF
cdr3_nt: TGCGCCAGCAGCTTCCCCAGGGTGGGGACTAAAGAGACCCAGTACTTC

j_call: TRBJ2-3
d_call: TRBD1
v_call: TRBV6-5
clone_size: .
cdr3_aa: CASSPGGLDTQYF
cdr3_nt: TGTGCCAGCAGCCCAGGGGGCTTGGATACGCAGTATTTT

j_call: TRBJ2-1
d_call: .
v_call: TRBV9
clone_size: .
cdr3_aa: CASSTGGGFDNEQFF
cdr3_nt: TGTGCCAGCAGCACAGGGGGGGGATTTGATAATGAGCAGTTCTTC

j_call: TRBJ1-2
d_call: TRBD1
v_call: TRBV7-9
clone_size: .
cdr3_aa: CASSRGTGFDYGYTF
cdr3_nt: TGTGCCAGCAGCCGTGGGACAGGGTTTGACTATGGCTACACCTTC

j_call: TRBJ2-2
d_call: TRBD2
v_call: TRBV7-2
clone_size: .
cdr3_aa: CASSLVGSGRPNTGELFF
cdr3_nt: TGTGCCAGCAGCTTAGTTGGTAGCGGGAGGCCCAACACCGGGGAGCTGTTTTTT

j_call: TRBJ2-2
d_call: .
v_call: TRBV7-9
clone_size: .
cdr3_aa: CASSPGTPNTGELFF
cdr3_nt: TGTGCCAGCAGCCCGGGGACACCGAACACCGGGGAGCTGTTTTTT

j_call: TRBJ1-2
d_call: TRBD1
v_call: TRBV27
clone_size: once
cdr3_aa: CASSGITHSSRQGPNYGYTF
cdr3_nt: TGTGCCAGCAGTGGAATAACTCATTCATCACGACAGGGGCCAAACTATGGCTACACCTTC

j_call: TRBJ1-1
d_call: .
v_call: TRBV7-9
clone_size: .
cdr3_aa: CASSLAERQAFF
cdr3_nt: TGTGCCAGCAGCTTAGCGGAAAGGCAAGCTTTCTTT

j_call: TRBJ2-3
d_call: .
v_call: TRBV2
clone_size: .
cdr3_aa: CASSGRVSSPGGTQYF
cdr3_nt: TGTGCCAGCAGTGGAAGGGTTAGCTCGCCTGGAGGTACGCAGTATTTT

j_call: TRBJ2-1
d_call: .
v_call: TRBV7-9
clone_size: .
cdr3_aa: CASSLPTRDNEQFF
cdr3_nt: TGTGCCAGCAGCCTCCCGACTCGAGACAATGAGCAGTTCTTC

j_call: TRBJ2-1
d_call: TRBD1
v_call: TRBV11-2
clone_size: .
cdr3_aa: CASSLDLTGSRKYYNEQFF
cdr3_nt: TGTGCCAGCAGCTTAGATTTGACAGGGTCTAGGAAGTACTACAATGAGCAGTTCTTC

j_call: TRBJ1-2
d_call: TRBD1
v_call: TRBV6-5
clone_size: .
cdr3_aa: CASSYSEGALGYTF
cdr3_nt: TGTGCCAGCAGTTACTCGGAGGGGGCGCTCGGCTACACCTTC

j_call: TRBJ1-1
d_call: .
v_call: TRBV7-9
clone_size: once
cdr3_aa: CASSLPLNTEAFF
cdr3_nt: TGTGCCAGCAGCTTGCCATTGAACACTGAAGCTTTCTTT

j_call: TRBJ2-7
d_call: .
v_call: TRBV6-1
clone_size: .
cdr3_aa: CASSELQWTEGYEQYF
cdr3_nt: TGTGCCAGCAGTGAGTTACAATGGACGGAGGGCTACGAGCAGTACTTC

j_call: TRBJ2-1
d_call: .
v_call: TRBV7-9
clone_size: .
cdr3_aa: CASSQASNEQFF
cdr3_nt: TGTGCCAGCAGCCAGGCGAGCAATGAGCAGTTCTTC

j_call: TRBJ1-1
d_call: .
v_call: TRBV16
clone_size: once
cdr3_aa: CASSQGGPWAFF
cdr3_nt: TGTGCCAGCAGCCAGGGCGGCCCCTGGGCTTTCTTT

j_call: TRBJ2-3
d_call: TRBD2
v_call: TRBV27
clone_size: .
cdr3_aa: CASSLRSSGSETQYF
cdr3_nt: TGTGCCAGCAGTTTAAGGTCTAGCGGGTCAGAAACGCAGTATTTT

j_call: TRBJ1-2
d_call: .
v_call: TRBV19
clone_size: .
cdr3_aa: CASSFQTGVAFGYTF
cdr3_nt: TGTGCCAGTAGTTTTCAGACAGGAGTCGCCTTTGGCTACACCTTC

j_call: TRBJ2-7
d_call: TRBD1
v_call: TRBV4-1
clone_size: .
cdr3_aa: CASSQGTGNEQYF
cdr3_nt: TGCGCCAGCAGCCAAGGGACAGGGAACGAGCAGTACTTC

j_call: TRBJ1-5
d_call: TRBD1
v_call: TRBV9
clone_size: .
cdr3_aa: CASSAWTGGFNQPQHF
cdr3_nt: TGTGCCAGCAGCGCCTGGACAGGGGGCTTCAATCAGCCCCAGCATTTT

j_call: TRBJ2-7
d_call: TRBD2
v_call: TRBV5-4
clone_size: .
cdr3_aa: CASSLTSGFSYEQYF
cdr3_nt: TGTGCCAGCAGCTTGACTAGCGGGTTCTCCTACGAGCAGTACTTC

j_call: TRBJ2-2
d_call: .
v_call: TRBV27
clone_size: .
cdr3_aa: CASSSYSQLNTGELFF
cdr3_nt: TGTGCCAGCAGTTCTTACAGCCAATTGAACACCGGGGAGCTGTTTTTT

j_call: TRBJ2-3
d_call: TRBD1
v_call: TRBV4-1
clone_size: .
cdr3_aa: CASSQEGQGMTDTQYF
cdr3_nt: TGCGCCAGCAGCCAAGAGGGACAGGGGATGACAGATACGCAGTATTTT

j_call: TRBJ1-5
d_call: .
v_call: TRBV19
clone_size: .
cdr3_aa: CASSIIGQSNQPQHF
cdr3_nt: TGTGCCAGTAGTATTATCGGACAGAGCAATCAGCCCCAGCATTTT

j_call: TRBJ2-5
d_call: TRBD1
v_call: TRBV27
clone_size: once
cdr3_aa: CASSSRTGVETQYF
cdr3_nt: TGTGCCAGCAGTTCTAGGACAGGGGTCGAGACCCAGTACTTC

j_call: TRBJ2-4
d_call: TRBD1
v_call: TRBV4-1
clone_size: .
cdr3_aa: CASSQRGTGDQNIQYF
cdr3_nt: TGCGCCAGCAGCCAAAGAGGGACAGGTGACCAAAACATTCAGTACTTC